Listed below are T cell receptor beta chains from one sample, sequenced in a study of tumor-infiltrating lymphocytes in oesophageal squamous cell carcinoma. One entry per CDR3 protein results from TCRdb running MiXCR on the PCR reads. The sample has 10,000 to 12,000 distinct CDR3 sequences; under 75% are singletons. The specimen sequenced was esophageal tumor tissue. These receptors originate from a female donor with esophageal squamous cell carcinoma. The CDR3 runs from the conserved cysteine through the conserved F or W. D genes are given only for firm matches. Expanded clones get a size class; other rows say once, few or many, or leave the size out.

clone size: many; CDR3 length: 14; J gene: TRBJ1-4; D gene: TRBD1; V gene: TRBV5-5; CDR3 DNA: TGTGCCAGCAGCCTTAGGACAGGGTATGAAAAACTGTTTTTT; CDR3 protein: CASSLRTGYEKLFF
clone size: once; CDR3 length: 13; J gene: TRBJ2-2; D gene: -; V gene: TRBV6-1; CDR3 DNA: TGTGCCACCCCAATACAGGGAACCGGGGAGCTGTTTTTT; CDR3 protein: CATPIQGTGELFF
clone size: -; CDR3 length: 14; J gene: TRBJ2-3; D gene: -; V gene: TRBV7-3; CDR3 DNA: TGTGCCAGCAGCTTATCTGGGGTTAGAGATACGCAGTATTTT; CDR3 protein: CASSLSGVRDTQYF
clone size: -; CDR3 length: 15; J gene: TRBJ2-7; D gene: TRBD1; V gene: TRBV7-2; CDR3 DNA: TGTGCCAGCAGCCCCTACAGGGGAACCTCCTACGAGCAGTACTTC; CDR3 protein: CASSPYRGTSYEQYF
clone size: -; CDR3 length: 13; J gene: TRBJ1-2; D gene: -; V gene: TRBV12-3/TRBV12-4; CDR3 DNA: TGTGCCAGCAGCACGGACGGAGTCCATGGCTACACCTTC; CDR3 protein: CASSTDGVHGYTF
clone size: -; CDR3 length: 13; J gene: TRBJ2-7; D gene: -; V gene: TRBV2; CDR3 DNA: TGTGCCAGCAGTGCCATGGGCTCCTACGAGCAGTACTTC; CDR3 protein: CASSAMGSYEQYF
clone size: -; CDR3 length: 13; J gene: TRBJ2-7; D gene: TRBD2; V gene: TRBV7-3; CDR3 DNA: TGTGCCAGCAGCTTAGCGGGAGGACACGAGCAGTACTTC; CDR3 protein: CASSLAGGHEQYF
clone size: once; CDR3 length: 12; J gene: TRBJ2-7; D gene: -; V gene: TRBV7-6; CDR3 DNA: TGTGCCAGCAGCTCCGGGACGGTCGAGCAGTACTTC; CDR3 protein: CASSSGTVEQYF
clone size: -; CDR3 length: 15; J gene: TRBJ2-1; D gene: -; V gene: TRBV27; CDR3 DNA: TGTGCCAGCAGTTTATTTGGGATAAGCGTCGATGAGCAGTTCTTC; CDR3 protein: CASSLFGISVDEQFF
clone size: -; CDR3 length: 13; J gene: TRBJ2-7; D gene: -; V gene: TRBV7-6; CDR3 DNA: TGTGCCAGCAGCTTGCAGGGTTGGGACGAGCAGTACTTC; CDR3 protein: CASSLQGWDEQYF
clone size: -; CDR3 length: 13; J gene: TRBJ2-1; D gene: -; V gene: TRBV7-3; CDR3 DNA: TGTGCCAGCAGCTTAAACGGGCCTTCCCGGCAGTTCTTC; CDR3 protein: CASSLNGPSRQFF